Listed here are 15 T cell receptor beta chains from one sample, sequenced in a study of T cell responses to AZD1222 COVID-19 vaccine. This table comes from immunoSEQ multiplex PCR, and its TCRdb copy is limited to in-frame clones, with some not included. The sample yields 95,000 to 100,000 clones, approximately 87% seen once. The source was peripheral blood, collected on day 0 of AZD1222 vaccination. All receptors derive from an adult in good health.

V gene TRBV30 combines with J gene TRBJ1-5; D gene ambiguous. The CDR3 is 14 residues long. Per germline, CDR1 GTSNPN and CDR2 SVGIG (reference sequence). With 0 bases removed from V and 7 bases from J, the gap between germline ends came to 13 bases. DNA of the CDR3: TGTGCCTGGAGTGTAGGGCGCTCCGGGCAGCCCCAGCATTTT. It codes for CAWSVGRSGQPQHF. Using reference TRBV30 and TRBJ1-5 for the parts outside the CDR3, the full variable domain is SQTIHQWPATLVQPVGSPLSLECTVEGTSNPNLYWYRQAAGRGLQLLFYSVGIGQISSEVPQNLSASRPQDRQFILSSKKLLLSDSGFYLCAWSVGRSGQPQHFGDGTRLSIL.

The V gene is TRBV7-2, the J gene TRBJ2-2, with 7 bases aligning to TRBD1. This CDR3 spans 16 amino acids. With V trimmed by 2 bases and J by 6 bases, 9 bases remained unmatched. Germline values: CDR1 SGHTA, CDR2 FQGNSA. The DNA for the CDR3 is TGTGCCAGCAGCTTAACCGGACAGGCTCGGGCCGGGGAGCTGTTTTTT. This encodes CASSLTGQARAGELFF.

The gene calls are TRBV5-6 and TRBJ2-1; 9 bases align to TRBD1. The CDR3 totals 14 residues. Germline values: CDR1 SGHDT, CDR2 YYEEEE. The junction had 5 bases not matched to a gene; V was cut back by 1 base and J by 9 bases. The CDR3 DNA reads as TGTGCCAGCAGCTTGCGGGACAGGGAACGTGAGCAGTTCTTC. Amino acid sequence: CASSLRDREREQFF.

The chain carries TRBV5-4 and TRBJ1-1, with 7 bases matching TRBD1. Germline trimming cut 3 bases from V and 1 base from J; bases unmatched to any gene: 0. Germline V gene data show CDR1 as SGHNT and CDR2 as YYREEE (reference sequence). This CDR3 has 13 residues. The CDR3 spells CASSWDRNTEAFF. CDR3 coding DNA: TGTGCCAGCAGCTGGGACAGGAACACTGAAGCTTTCTTT.

The chain joins TRBV4-3 to TRBJ2-3; TRBD1 agrees at 12 bases. V lost 5 bases, J lost 5 bases, and 8 bases stayed unmatched. The germline CDR1 and CDR2 sequences are LGHNA and YSLEER. This CDR3 has 16 residues. DNA for the CDR3: TGCGCCAGCAGCAAACGCGGGACAGGGGGCGGAGATACGCAGTATTTT. This gives the protein CASSKRGTGGGDTQYF.

The rearrangement uses TRBV5-1 and TRBJ2-1; TRBD2 matches 8 bases. This CDR3 has 15 residues. The J segment lost 2 bases and the V segment lost 3 bases, leaving 4 bases of the junction unmatched. Germline lookup yields CDR1 SGHRS and CDR2 YFSETQ. The CDR3 is CASSSERETYNEQFF. CDR3 DNA: TGCGCCAGCAGCTCCGAGCGGGAGACCTACAATGAGCAGTTCTTC.

V usage is TRBV18 and J usage is TRBJ1-3; 7 bases map to TRBD1. The CDR3 spans 15 residues. Germline V CDR1 and CDR2: KGHSH, LQKENI. J lost 0 bases, V lost 2 bases, and 1 base had no gene match. The CDR3 here is CASSPKGASGNTIYF. In nucleotides, the CDR3 is TGTGCCAGCTCACCAAAGGGGGCCTCTGGAAACACCATATATTTT.

The rearrangement links TRBV11-2 to TRBJ2-7; 10 nucleotides match TRBD1. J was trimmed by 0 bases and V by 7 bases; bases with no gene match: 3. Germline loops: CDR1 SGHAT, CDR2 FQNNGV. This CDR3 is 14 amino acids long. The CDR3, as DNA: TGTGCCAGCACTTGGGACAGGGGCTCCTACGAGCAGTACTTC. It is translated as CASTWDRGSYEQYF.

CDR3 sequence: CATSSGTRGSGNTIYF. For the CDR3, the DNA is TGTGCCACCAGCAGTGGAACGCGCGGCTCTGGAAACACCATATATTTT. This chain links TRBV15 with TRBJ1-3; unclear D gene. CDR1 is LNHNV and CDR2 is YYDKDF in the germline V gene (reference sequence). This CDR3 has 16 amino acids. Deletions cut 3 bases from V and 0 bases from J, with 12 bases between.

Written as DNA, the CDR3 is TGTGCCAGCAGTCACCCCCGGTCGGGACTAGCTTCCAATGAGCAGTTCTTC. This gives the protein CASSHPRSGLASNEQFF. The chain has TRBV6-2 or TRBV6-3 and TRBJ2-1; TRBD2 matches at 9 bases. The length of the CDR3 is 17 residues. Per germline, CDR1 MNHEY and CDR2 SVGEGT. Trimming took 5 bases from V and 6 from J; bases not matched to a gene: 14.

V is TRBV5-4 and J is TRBJ2-4; TRBD2 matches 10 bases. The CDR3 runs to 18 residues. Germline V gene data show CDR1 as SGHNT and CDR2 as YYREEE (reference sequence). J gave up 6 bases and V 4 bases, and 16 bases lay outside the gene matches. The CDR3 DNA is TGTGCCAGCAGCCCACAGATGGTAGCGGGAGGAGTGGGAAACATTCAGTACTTC. Residues: CASSPQMVAGGVGNIQYF.

In DNA, the CDR3 is TGTGCCAGCAGTTCGGCCATCTGGTGGGAGACCCAGTACTTC. Protein sequence: CASSSAIWWETQYF. The chain links TRBV28 to TRBJ2-5; no clear D. V was shortened by 4 bases and J by 5 bases, with 14 bases between the two germline ends. In germline, CDR1 is MDHEN, CDR2 SYDVKM. The CDR3 extends over 14 amino acids.

CDR3 DNA: TGTGCCACCAGTGACCCCGGGAGGGGGTATGGCTACACCTTC. This codes for CATSDPGRGYGYTF. This chain connects TRBV24-1 to TRBJ1-2; D may be TRBD1 (6 bases). V shed 4 bases and J shed 5 bases, with 13 bases lying between them. This CDR3 spans 14 amino acids. The V gene's germline CDR1 is KGHDR and CDR2 SFDVKD.

The genes are TRBV28 and TRBJ2-3; the match to TRBD1 covers 8 bases. Germline-derived CDR1 and CDR2 are MDHEN and SYDVKM. The CDR3 covers 14 residues. V was clipped by 8 bases and J by 5 bases; unmatched bases: 9. CDR3 in amino acids: CASRTGGLGDTQYF. The CDR3 DNA is TGTGCCAGCCGAACAGGGGGGCTTGGAGATACGCAGTATTTT.

This sequence joins TRBV6-4 and TRBJ2-3; 9 bases match TRBD2. The junction had 8 bases not matched to a gene; V was cut back by 4 bases and J by 9 bases. The CDR3 extends over 14 amino acids. CDR1 and CDR2 (germline): MRHNA, SNTAGT. Written as DNA, the CDR3 is TGTGCCAGCAGTGGTAGCGGGGGCGGACAGACGCAGTATTTT. Amino acid sequence: CASSGSGGGQTQYF.